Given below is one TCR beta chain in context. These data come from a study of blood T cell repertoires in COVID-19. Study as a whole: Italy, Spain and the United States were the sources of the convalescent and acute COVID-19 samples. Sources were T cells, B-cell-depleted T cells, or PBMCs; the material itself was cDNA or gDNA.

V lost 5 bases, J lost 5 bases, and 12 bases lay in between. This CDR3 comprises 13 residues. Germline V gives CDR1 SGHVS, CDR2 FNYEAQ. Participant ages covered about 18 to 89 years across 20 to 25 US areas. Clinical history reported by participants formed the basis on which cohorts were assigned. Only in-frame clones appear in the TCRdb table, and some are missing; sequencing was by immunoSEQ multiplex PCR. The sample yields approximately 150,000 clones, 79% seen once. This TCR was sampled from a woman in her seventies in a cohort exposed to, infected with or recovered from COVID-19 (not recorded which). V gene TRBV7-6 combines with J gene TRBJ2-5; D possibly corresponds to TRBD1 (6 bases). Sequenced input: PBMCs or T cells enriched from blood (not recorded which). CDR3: CASSRGQLETQYF. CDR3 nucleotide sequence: TGTGCCAGCAGCCGAGGACAGTTGGAGACCCAGTACTTC.